This T cell receptor (beta chain) was sequenced in a study of identical twins. Whole-study findings and limits: Insertion counts were lower in abundant cord blood beta clonotypes, a trend that memory repertoires did not show.

TCRdb redid the calling of the 5' RACE reads with MiXCR, one entry per CDR3 protein. Of about 890,000 distinct CDR3 sequences detected, about 12% appear once; the ten largest clones hold 1.5% to 2%. This clonotype was seen more than once but under ten times. Its antigen is not identified. Trimming took 3 bases from V and 5 from J, leaving 11 bases between them. The CDR3 is made up of 14 amino acids. These data were also filed under a second study, of yellow fever vaccine responses in identical twins.

The chain has TRBV12-3 or TRBV12-4 and TRBJ1-5; weak D call: TRBD1 (5 bases). What was sequenced was PBMCs. This TCR came from a woman aged 18-35 years in good health. The CDR3 coding sequence is TGTGCCAGCAGTTTCCCGGGGACGGATCAGCCCCAGCATTTT. It yields the protein CASSFPGTDQPQHF.